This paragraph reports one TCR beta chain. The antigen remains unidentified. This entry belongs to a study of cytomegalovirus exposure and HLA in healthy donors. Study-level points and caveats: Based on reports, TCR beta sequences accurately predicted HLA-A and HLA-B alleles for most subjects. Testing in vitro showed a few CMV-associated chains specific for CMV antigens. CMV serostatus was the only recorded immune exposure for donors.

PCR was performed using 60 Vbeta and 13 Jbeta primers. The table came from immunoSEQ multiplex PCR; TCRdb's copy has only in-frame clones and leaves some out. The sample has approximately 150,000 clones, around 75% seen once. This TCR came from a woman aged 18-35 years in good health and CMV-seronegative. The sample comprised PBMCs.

The CDR3 sequence: CASSPLKQDRDSYGYTF. The DNA for the CDR3 is TGTGCCAGCAGCCCCCTTAAGCAGGACAGGGACTCCTATGGCTACACCTTC. The V gene is TRBV11-2, the J gene TRBJ1-2; 8 nucleotides agree with TRBD1. The ends lost 5 bases at V and 4 bases at J; junction bases unmatched: 15. In germline, CDR1 is SGHAT, CDR2 FQNNGV. The CDR3 is made up of 17 amino acids.